These T cell receptor beta chains were read from a single sample in a study of T cell responses to AZD1222 COVID-19 vaccine. Profiling relied on immunoSEQ multiplex PCR, and the TCRdb table lists in-frame clones only, not all of them. The table includes over 100,000 clones, about 89% detected once. Sequenced material: peripheral blood, taken on day 0 of AZD1222 vaccination. The receptors shown here come from an adult in good health. CDR3s include the opening cysteine and the closing phenylalanine or tryptophan. Fields, in order: clone size, V gene, J gene, D gene, CDR3 DNA, CDR3 protein. The D gene is left open where the match is weak. Clone size, where shown, is once, few, many, or a class for clones that have expanded.

>NA|TRBV5-1|TRBJ2-7|NA
TGCGCCAGCAGCTTGGTGGACTCTGTCTACGAGCAGTACTTC
CASSLVDSVYEQYF
>few|TRBV6-1|TRBJ2-7|TRBD1
TGTGCCAGCAGTGACGGCAGGGGGCGAGGGGAGCAGTACTTC
CASSDGRGRGEQYF
>NA|TRBV25-1|TRBJ1-4|NA
TGTGCCAGCAGTTCCCCCGGGGGAGGGGGTGAAAAACTGTTTTTT
CASSSPGGGGEKLFF
>NA|TRBV9|TRBJ2-1|TRBD1
TGTGCCAGCAGCGGAGGGGGCCCCTACAATGAGCAGTTCTTC
CASSGGGPYNEQFF
>NA|TRBV5-1|TRBJ2-1|TRBD1
TGCGCCAGCAGCTCCTTTCGGACAGGTTCTTACCAAGGAGTGGGAGACAATGAGCAGTTCTTC
CASSSFRTGSYQGVGDNEQFF
>NA|TRBV9|TRBJ2-7|NA
TGTGCCAGCAGCACCGGCGGCGGGGGCGAGACCTACGAGCAGTACTTC
CASSTGGGGETYEQYF
>once|TRBV11-2|TRBJ1-1|NA
TGTGCCAGCAGCGTGAACACTGAAGCTTTCTTT
CASSVNTEAFF
>NA|TRBV7-3|TRBJ2-3|NA
TGTGCCAGCAGCCCAGACAGATTCACAGATACGCAGTATTTT
CASSPDRFTDTQYF
>NA|TRBV9|TRBJ1-1|NA
TGTGCCAGCAGCGTCTCGGGGGCGTTGAACACTGAAGCTTTCTTT
CASSVSGALNTEAFF
>NA|TRBV6-5|TRBJ1-1|TRBD1
TGTGCCAGCAGGATAACCGGGACAGGGGCCACTGAAGCTTTCTTT
CASRITGTGATEAFF
>NA|TRBV7-3|TRBJ2-1|NA
TGTGCCAGCAGCTGGGGGGGCCGGAACTCCTACAATGAGCAGTTCTTC
CASSWGGRNSYNEQFF
>NA|TRBV9|TRBJ1-2|NA
TGTGCCAGCAGCCCCCCGGCGGGTAACTATGGCTACACCTTC
CASSPPAGNYGYTF
>NA|TRBV6-1|TRBJ1-3|NA
TGTGCCAGCAGTGAATGGGGGCAGCCCATCATATATTTT
CASSEWGQPIIYF
>NA|TRBV10-3|TRBJ2-2|NA
TGTGCCATCAGTGGGACAGATAATACCGGGGAGCTGTTTTTT
CAISGTDNTGELFF
>NA|TRBV7-9|TRBJ1-1|NA
TGTGCCAGCAGTCACTACAGGGAGAACACTGAAGCTTTCTTT
CASSHYRENTEAFF
>few|TRBV19|TRBJ1-1|NA
TGTGCCAGTAGTATTGGGACACTGGGCACTGAAGCTTTCTTT
CASSIGTLGTEAFF
>NA|TRBV7-9|TRBJ2-7|TRBD1
TGTGCCAGCAGCTCGACAGGGGGGGACTCCTACGAGCAGTACTTC
CASSSTGGDSYEQYF
>NA|TRBV15|TRBJ2-3|NA
TGTGCCACCAGCACTAGCCCAGATACGCAGTATTTT
CATSTSPDTQYF
>many|TRBV4-1|TRBJ2-1|TRBD2
TGCGCCAGCAGCCAAGGAAGAGTGGGGGGGTACAATGAGCAGTTCTTC
CASSQGRVGGYNEQFF
>NA|TRBV5-6|TRBJ2-7|TRBD1
TGTGCCAGCAGCTCCGGGACAGGCCCCTACGAGCAGTACTTC
CASSSGTGPYEQYF
>NA|TRBV15|TRBJ1-2|NA
TGTGCCACCAGCAGAGATCCGGGAAAACTCAACTATGGCTACACCTTC
CATSRDPGKLNYGYTF
>few|TRBV4-2|TRBJ2-6|NA
TGTGCCAGCAGCCAAGGGGGCTCTGGGGCCAACGTCCTGACTTTC
CASSQGGSGANVLTF
>few|TRBV29-1|TRBJ2-2|TRBD1
TGCAGCGTTACCAGGGGGCGCTACACCGGGGAGCTGTTTTTT
CSVTRGRYTGELFF
>NA|TRBV7-2|TRBJ2-7|TRBD2
TGTGCCAGCAGCTTAGAACCTAGCGGGGGGGTCTACGAGCAGTACTTC
CASSLEPSGGVYEQYF
>NA|TRBV4-1|TRBJ2-2|TRBD2
TGCGCCAGCAGCCACGGGGGAGCGGGGGGGCGATACACCGGGGAGCTGTTTTTT
CASSHGGAGGRYTGELFF
>once|TRBV12-5|TRBJ2-1|NA
TGTGCTAGTGGTTTGGTAATAGGGACCGCGACTGGGGAGCAGTTCTTC
CASGLVIGTATGEQFF
>NA|TRBV9|TRBJ2-5|NA
TGTGCCAGCAGCCCCCTTCCTGGGACCCAGTACTTC
CASSPLPGTQYF
>NA|TRBV19|TRBJ1-2|TRBD1
TGTGCCAGTAGTGTGACAGGGGGCTATGGCTACACCTTC
CASSVTGGYGYTF
>NA|TRBV5-1|TRBJ2-1|TRBD2
TGCGCCAGCAGAACCGGGACTAGTGGGGGTCACAATGAGCAGTTCTTC
CASRTGTSGGHNEQFF
>NA|TRBV13|TRBJ1-1|TRBD1
TGTGCCAGCAGCTCCCGGACAGGGGGTGCGAGGTACACTGAAGCTTTCTTT
CASSSRTGGARYTEAFF
>NA|TRBV3-1/TRBV3-2|TRBJ2-3|NA
TGTGCCAGCAGCCAAGAATCCCCCCGAGCAGGGGATTCAGATACGCAGTATTTT
CASSQESPRAGDSDTQYF
>NA|TRBV5-4|TRBJ2-5|NA
TGTGCCAGCAGCTTTAGGTGGGGGGAAGGGACCCAGTACTTC
CASSFRWGEGTQYF
>NA|TRBV6-6|TRBJ2-7|NA
TGTGCCAGCATCCGTCCGGACAGCTACGAGCAGTACTTC
CASIRPDSYEQYF
>NA|TRBV3-1/TRBV3-2|TRBJ2-3|NA
TGTGCCAGCAGCCAAGCCGGCACAGATACGCAGTATTTT
CASSQAGTDTQYF
>once|TRBV4-1|TRBJ1-2|NA
TGCGCCAGCAGCCAAGATTCTTACTATGGCTACACCTTC
CASSQDSYYGYTF
>NA|TRBV9|TRBJ2-2|NA
TGTGCCAGCAGCCCCCCAGCCGGGGAGCTGTTTTTT
CASSPPAGELFF
>NA|TRBV7-3|TRBJ2-5|NA
TGTGCCAGCGGTTCGGGGCTTAGTGGGGGCCAAGAGACCCAGTACTTC
CASGSGLSGGQETQYF
>NA|TRBV5-6|TRBJ1-5|NA
TGTGCCAGCAGCTTATTAGGGGGCAATCAGCCCCAGCATTTT
CASSLLGGNQPQHF
>NA|TRBV5-1|TRBJ2-2|TRBD1
TGCGCCAGCAGTACGGGACAGGCGGGCACCGGGGAGCTGTTTTTT
CASSTGQAGTGELFF
>NA|TRBV14|TRBJ2-7|TRBD1
TGTGCCAGCAGCCAAGCGGCGGGGACAGGGGGTCATCAGTACTTC
CASSQAAGTGGHQYF
>NA|TRBV27|TRBJ1-2|NA
TGTGCCAGCAGTTTGGGGGGGATCTATGGCTACACCTTC
CASSLGGIYGYTF
>NA|TRBV19|TRBJ1-4|NA
TGTGCCAGTAGTGTTGACAGTTTAAATGAAAAACTGTTTTTT
CASSVDSLNEKLFF
>NA|TRBV10-3|TRBJ1-1|NA
TGTGCCATCAGTGTTGGGGACACTGAAGCTTTCTTT
CAISVGDTEAFF
>NA|TRBV29-1|TRBJ2-6|NA
TGCAGCGCGGAAAGGGCCAACGTCCTGACTTTC
CSAERANVLTF
>NA|TRBV7-9|TRBJ2-1|NA
TGTGCCAGCAGCTTACGGGACGGCAACAATGAGCAGTTCTTC
CASSLRDGNNEQFF